This T cell receptor beta chain came from a study of cytomegalovirus exposure and HLA in healthy donors. The overall study: There were about 85 million unique TCRs (from HLA-typed donors) in an early data release.

Whole-study findings and limits: The likely explanation for a cluster of highly shared sequence variants was sequencing artifact. Donors were assumed by presence/absence analyses to have roughly uniform sequencing depth.

Primers included in the PCR were 60 Vbeta and 13 Jbeta primers. TCRdb's copy holds only in-frame clones and misses some; the assay was immunoSEQ multiplex PCR. The table records about 130,000 clones, about four fifths of them present only once. In germline, CDR1 is MNHEY, CDR2 SVGAGI. Trimming pared 0 bases from V and 3 bases from J, leaving 8 bases between. The CDR3 loop spans 14 amino acids. Turning to this clone: Antigen specificity is unknown.

The sample comprised PBMCs. The receptor was derived from a man aged 30 to 45 in good health and CMV-seronegative. V is TRBV6-5 and J is TRBJ1-1; D not certain. The CDR3 bases are TGTGCCAGCAGTTACTCGCGCGGGGACACTGAAGCTTTCTTT. Residues: CASSYSRGDTEAFF.